The 14 T cell receptor beta chains reported below all come from one sample, sequenced in a study of blood T cell repertoires in COVID-19. TCRdb's copy holds only in-frame clones and misses some; the assay was immunoSEQ multiplex PCR. Among about 250,000 clones, nearly 90% were seen once, and the ten largest hold around 0.8%. Sequenced material: peripheral blood. The receptors here all came from a woman aged 25-40 years with acute or convalescent COVID-19.

V usage is TRBV10-3 and J usage is TRBJ2-1, with 7 nucleotides matching TRBD2. Germline V gene lookup returns CDR1 ENHRY and CDR2 SYGVKD. J lost 6 bases, V lost 7 bases, and 3 bases had no gene match. The CDR3 has 12 amino acids. In nucleotides, the CDR3 is TGTGCCATCATGACGGGAGGCAATGAGCAGTTCTTC. Translated: CAIMTGGNEQFF.

The table lists this clone with a few counts. This sequence joins TRBV19 and TRBJ1-3; possibly TRBD1 for D (6 bases). The V and J ends lost 3 bases and 4 bases respectively, with 10 bases between them. The CDR3 contains 14 residues. CDR1 is LNHDA, CDR2 SQIVND, per germline (reference sequence). The CDR3 loop reads CASSIRTDGNTIYF. CDR3 bases: TGTGCCAGTAGTATCAGGACAGACGGAAACACCATATATTTT.

DNA for the CDR3: TGTGCCTGGAGTGCCCTCGGACTAGCGGGTGTTCACGAGCAGTACTTC. Amino acids: CAWSALGLAGVHEQYF. The chain links TRBV30 to TRBJ2-7; 11 bases map to TRBD2. The V segment lost 1 base and the J segment 5 bases; nucleotides outside the gene matches: 10. This CDR3 has 16 residues. The germline V gene has CDR1 GTSNPN and CDR2 SVGIG (reference sequence). Full variable domain (rest looked up from reference TRBV30 and TRBJ2-7): SQTIHQWPATLVQPVGSPLSLECTVEGTSNPNLYWYRQAAGRGLQLLFYSVGIGQISSEVPQNLSASRPQDRQFILSSKKLLLSDSGFYLCAWSALGLAGVHEQYFGPGTRLTVT.

This rearrangement joins TRBV5-4 to TRBJ1-2; 8 nucleotides align to TRBD1. The germline V gene has CDR1 SGHNT and CDR2 YYREEE (reference sequence). The trim removed 0 bases at V and 4 bases at J, leaving 8 bases unmatched. This CDR3 region has 16 residues. The CDR3 reads CASSLGGQGHSYGYTF. CDR3 in DNA: TGTGCCAGCAGCTTGGGTGGACAGGGTCATAGCTATGGCTACACCTTC.

The V call is TRBV23-1, the J call TRBJ2-7; 7 bases map to TRBD2. TRBV23-1 is annotated as an ORF whose role is uncertain. V lost 0 bases and J lost 4; bases outside the gene matches: 9. The CDR3 contains 16 residues. The CDR3 bases are TGCGCCAGCAGTCAATCGGGCAGGGAGGGGATTTACGAGCAGTACTTC. Amino acid sequence: CASSQSGREGIYEQYF.

Regarding this clone: Different DNA sequences within this sample yield the same CDR3. This chain joins TRBV6-5 and TRBJ2-1; D possibly corresponds to TRBD2 (6 bases). From germline, CDR1 is MNHEY and CDR2 SVGAGI. The CDR3 extends over 16 amino acids. V was pared by 0 bases and J by 0 bases, with 9 bases between. The CDR3 reads CASSYSAGSSYNEQFF. In DNA, the CDR3 is TGTGCCAGCAGTTACTCGGCGGGGAGCTCCTACAATGAGCAGTTCTTC.

The V and J genes are TRBV6-2 or TRBV6-3 and TRBJ2-7; D not resolved. The CDR3 is made up of 14 amino acids. CDR1 and CDR2 from the germline V gene are MNHEY and SVGEGT. V was clipped by 7 bases and J by 0 bases, with 13 bases between them. The CDR3: CASTPLTGSYEQYF. Here the CDR3 DNA reads TGTGCCAGCACCCCATTGACTGGCTCCTACGAGCAGTACTTC.

The chain carries TRBV7-2 and TRBJ2-7; 9 bases line up with TRBD2. CDR3 size: 15 residues. J was trimmed by 4 bases and V by 5 bases; bases with no gene match: 9. The germline V gene has CDR1 SGHTA and CDR2 FQGNSA. CDR3 amino acids: CASSVDSGSTYEQYF. For the CDR3, the DNA is TGTGCCAGCAGCGTAGATAGCGGGAGTACGTACGAGCAGTACTTC.

The V gene is TRBV19, the J gene TRBJ1-1, with D possibly being TRBD1 (6 bases). The germline V gene encodes CDR1 LNHDA and CDR2 SQIVND (reference sequence). V lost 2 bases and J lost 2, with 12 bases in between. CDR3 size: 15 residues. The CDR3 coding sequence is TGTGCCAGTAGTATAAGTTCGGGGGGCAACACTGAAGCTTTCTTT. This gives the protein CASSISSGGNTEAFF.

The chain is built from TRBV7-9 and TRBJ2-1, with TRBD2 matching over 11 bases. V was clipped by 5 bases and J by 4 bases; unmatched bases: 16. Germline lookup yields CDR1 SEHNR and CDR2 FQNEAQ (reference sequence). The CDR3 is 19 amino acids. CDR3: CASSLLITTGTSGYNEQFF. In nucleotides, the CDR3 is TGTGCCAGCAGCCTCCTTATCACCACCGGGACTAGCGGTTACAATGAGCAGTTCTTC.

This rearrangement joins TRBV27 to TRBJ1-1, with no clear D. The ends were cut back, 2 bases at V and 1 base at J, with 11 bases in the middle. The CDR3 sequence is 15 residues long. From germline, CDR1 is MNHEY and CDR2 SMNVEV (reference sequence). In nucleotides, the CDR3 is TGTGCCAGCAGTTTAGAAGGACTGAGGAACACTGAAGCTTTCTTT. It encodes CASSLEGLRNTEAFF.

The genes are TRBV15 and TRBJ2-6, with 8 bases identical to TRBD1. The CDR3 is 16 amino acids. Germline-derived CDR1 and CDR2 are LNHNV and YYDKDF (reference sequence). Germline trimming cut 6 bases from V and 1 base from J; bases unmatched to any gene: 5. CDR3 in amino acids: CATSGQGWSGANVLTF. The CDR3, as DNA: TGTGCCACCAGTGGACAGGGTTGGTCTGGGGCCAACGTCCTGACTTTC.

V gene TRBV19 combines with J gene TRBJ2-1; TRBD2 agrees at 9 bases. With 2 bases clipped from V and 9 bases from J, the junction kept 14 bases outside the gene matches. From germline, CDR1 is LNHDA and CDR2 SQIVND (reference sequence). The CDR3 length is 17 residues. The CDR3 coding sequence is TGTGCCAGTAGTATACAGGCCCCGGGACTAGCTGGAGGTGAGCAGTTCTTC. It encodes CASSIQAPGLAGGEQFF.

The rearrangement uses TRBV11-2 and TRBJ2-5; 10 nucleotides line up with TRBD1. The CDR3 length is 16 residues. Losses at the gene ends were 5 bases for V and 5 bases for J; bases not matched to a gene: 11. CDR1 and CDR2 (germline): SGHAT, FQNNGV. The CDR3 coding sequence is TGTGCCAGCAGCGCCCGATCGGACAGGGGGAGGGAGACCCAGTACTTC. Translation: CASSARSDRGRETQYF.